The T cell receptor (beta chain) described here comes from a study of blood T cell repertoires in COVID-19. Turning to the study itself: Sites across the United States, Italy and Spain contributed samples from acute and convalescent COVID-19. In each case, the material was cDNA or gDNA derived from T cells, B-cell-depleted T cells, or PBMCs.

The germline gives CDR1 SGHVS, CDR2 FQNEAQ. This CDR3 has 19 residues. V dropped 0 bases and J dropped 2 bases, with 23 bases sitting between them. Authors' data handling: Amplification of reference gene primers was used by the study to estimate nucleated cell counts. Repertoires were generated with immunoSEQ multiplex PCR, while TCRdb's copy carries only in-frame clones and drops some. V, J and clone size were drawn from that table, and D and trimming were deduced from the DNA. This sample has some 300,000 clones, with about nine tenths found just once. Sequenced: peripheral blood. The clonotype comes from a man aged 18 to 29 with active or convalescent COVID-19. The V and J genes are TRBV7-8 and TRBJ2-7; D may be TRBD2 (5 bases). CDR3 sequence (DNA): TGTGCCAGCAGCTTAGCGGGAGCCAACCATGGTTCCGGGACCTACGAGCAGTACTTC. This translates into CASSLAGANHGSGTYEQYF.